The 10 T cell receptor beta chains below were found in one sample sequenced in a study of blood T cell repertoires in COVID-19. Sequencing used immunoSEQ multiplex PCR; TCRdb keeps in-frame clones, though not all of them. The sample comprises roughly 440,000 clones, 88% of which are singletons, and 10% to 15% rests with the top ten. The sample consisted of peripheral blood. The receptors originated from a woman aged 50 to 60 with COVID-19, enrolled during active disease.

This clone was detected a few times. The J gene is TRBJ1-6, the V gene TRBV6-1; the D is unclear. Trimming left V 2 bases short and J 10 bases short, with 6 bases between. The CDR3 loop spans 12 amino acids. Germline V gives CDR1 MNHNS, CDR2 SASEGT. The CDR3 region is CASSEPGSPLHF. CDR3 bases: TGTGCCAGCAGTGAACCGGGGTCACCCCTCCACTTT.

A note on this clone: Within the sample, other DNA sequences also encode this same CDR3. This chain uses TRBV6-5 with TRBJ2-7, with 11 bases that match TRBD1. V shed 7 bases and J 3 bases; nucleotides not matched to a gene: 5. Germline loops: CDR1 MNHEY, CDR2 SVGAGI. This CDR3 is built from 14 residues. CDR3 in DNA: TGTGCCAGCACCCGGGGACAGGGGGGCTACGAGCAGTACTTC. This encodes CASTRGQGGYEQYF.

This chain links TRBV5-4 with TRBJ1-1; 9 bases map to TRBD1. The CDR3 has 15 amino acids. Per germline, CDR1 SGHNT and CDR2 YYREEE (reference sequence). V lost 3 bases and J lost 4; bases outside the gene matches: 7. The CDR3 nucleotides read TGTGCCAGCAGCTCCGGGGACAGGGTGGCCACTGAAGCTTTCTTT. Translated: CASSSGDRVATEAFF. Complete variable domain (other parts from reference TRBV5-4 and TRBJ1-1): ETGVTQSPTHLIKTRGQQVTLRCSSQSGHNTVSWYQQALGQGPQFIFQYYREEENGRGNFPPRFSGLQFPNYSSELNVNALELDDSALYLCASSSGDRVATEAFFGQGTRLTVV.

The chain joins TRBV30 to TRBJ2-3; possible D gene TRBD1, 7 bases. Trimming stripped 1 base from V and 2 bases from J, with 16 bases between. This CDR3 contains 16 residues. Per germline, CDR1 GTSNPN and CDR2 SVGIG (reference sequence). The CDR3 spells CAWSARGDTYTDTQYF. The CDR3 nucleotides are TGTGCCTGGAGTGCCAGGGGGGACACATACACAGATACGCAGTATTTT.

The chain couples TRBV9 to TRBJ2-3; TRBD2 is a possible D gene (6 bases). V was cut by 1 base and J by 1 base, with 13 bases left in between. In germline, CDR1 is SGDLS, CDR2 YYNGEE. The length of the CDR3 is 16 residues. The CDR3 DNA reads as TGTGCCAGCAGCGTACCACCCGGGGGTCGCACAGATACGCAGTATTTT. Translating it yields CASSVPPGGRTDTQYF.

This sequence joins TRBV19 and TRBJ2-6, with D tentatively TRBD2 (6 bases). V lost 7 bases and J 2 bases, leaving 15 bases between the germline ends. The CDR3 extends over 16 amino acids. CDR1 and CDR2 (germline): LNHDA, SQIVND (reference sequence). The chain's CDR3 is CASTGSEGAGANVLTF. The CDR3 coding sequence is TGTGCCAGTACCGGGTCGGAGGGAGCTGGGGCCAACGTCCTGACTTTC.

This rearrangement joins TRBV5-4 to TRBJ1-2; 8 bases match TRBD1. Germline-derived CDR1 and CDR2 are SGHNT and YYREEE (reference sequence). This CDR3 comprises 12 residues. Germline trimming cut 10 bases from V and 8 bases from J; bases unmatched to any gene: 10. CDR3 residues: CAGSDRVRGYTF. In DNA form, the CDR3 reads TGTGCCGGTTCGGACAGGGTGAGAGGCTACACCTTC.

The chain has TRBV6-5 and TRBJ2-1, with a possible D match to TRBD1 (6 bases). Germline lookup yields CDR1 MNHEY and CDR2 SVGAGI. The V end was cut by 6 bases, the J end by 0 bases, with 12 bases between. The CDR3 extends over 15 amino acids. The CDR3 region is CASSRTGSSYNEQFF. CDR3 DNA: TGTGCCAGCAGCCGTACAGGGTCCTCCTACAATGAGCAGTTCTTC.

About this clone itself: The sample contains more than one DNA sequence encoding this CDR3. This chain connects TRBV5-1 to TRBJ1-1, with 7 bases fitting TRBD1. The trim removed 8 bases at V and 6 bases at J, leaving 10 bases unmatched. Per germline, CDR1 SGHRS and CDR2 YFSETQ. This CDR3 is built from 13 residues. Here the CDR3 DNA reads TGCGCCAGTAGCAGAGAGGGGGCGGCTGAAGCTTTCTTT. The encoded protein is CASSREGAAEAFF.

The chain recombines TRBV2 with TRBJ2-1, with D perhaps TRBD2 (7 bases). Trimming removed 0 bases at V and 2 bases at J, with 11 bases between. Germline values: CDR1 SNHLY, CDR2 FYNNEI. This CDR3 has 16 residues. The DNA for the CDR3 is TGTGCCAGCAGTGAAGCGGGGAGGGGGGCCTACAATGAGCAGTTCTTC. Protein product: CASSEAGRGAYNEQFF.